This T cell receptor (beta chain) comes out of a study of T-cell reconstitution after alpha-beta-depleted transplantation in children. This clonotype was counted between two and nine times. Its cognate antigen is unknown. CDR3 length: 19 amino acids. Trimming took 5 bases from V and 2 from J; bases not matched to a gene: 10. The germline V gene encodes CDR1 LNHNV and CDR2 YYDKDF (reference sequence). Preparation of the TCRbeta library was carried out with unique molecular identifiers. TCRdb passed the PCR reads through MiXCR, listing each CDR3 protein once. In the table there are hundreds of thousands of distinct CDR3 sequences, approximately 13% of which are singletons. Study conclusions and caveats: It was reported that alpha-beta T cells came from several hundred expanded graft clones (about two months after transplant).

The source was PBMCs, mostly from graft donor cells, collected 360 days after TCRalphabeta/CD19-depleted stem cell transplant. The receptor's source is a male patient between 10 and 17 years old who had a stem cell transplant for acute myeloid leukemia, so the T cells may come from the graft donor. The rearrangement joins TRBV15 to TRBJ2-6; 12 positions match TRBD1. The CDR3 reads CATSVSRDRGQTGANVLTF. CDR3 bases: TGTGCCACCAGCGTTAGCCGGGACAGGGGGCAGACTGGGGCCAACGTCCTGACTTTC.